This T cell receptor (beta chain) was identified during a study of T cell repertoires in aging, cancer and after chemotherapy. Multiplex touch-down PCR with TRB-A/B primers amplified rearranged V-D-J TRB sequences. Each CDR3 protein is one row after TCRdb ran MiXCR on the multiplex PCR reads. The sample records fewer than 8,500 distinct CDR3 sequences, about 32% being singletons. The template was genomic DNA from peripheral blood, not RNA. Germline V gene lookup returns CDR1 LNHDA and CDR2 SQIVND (reference sequence). The CDR3 contains 13 residues. Sequencing was carried out using blood. The chain couples TRBV19 to TRBJ1-2, with TRBD1 matching 9 bases. The receptor comes from a human donor with a blood cancer. The CDR3 DNA reads TGTGTCAGCAGAGGGACAGGGAACTATGGCTACACCTTC. Protein sequence: CVSRGTGNYGYTF.